This TCR beta chain was retrieved from a study of CD4 and CD8 cells across lung adenocarcinoma regions. MiXCR was run by TCRdb on the PCR reads, yielding one entry per CDR3 protein. The sample comprises 2,000 to 2,500 distinct CDR3 sequences, around half of which are singletons, and just under 20% rests with the top ten. The patients had localized lung adenocarcinoma, a non-small cell subtype. V lost 5 bases and J 3 bases, leaving 26 bases between the germline ends. Germline V lookup: CDR1 MNHEY, CDR2 SVGEGT. This CDR3 is 19 amino acids long. This clonotype was counted between two and nine times. This TCR was sampled from a female donor with lung adenocarcinoma. The CD4 and CD8 labels of this study may be unreliable. The J gene is TRBJ2-1, the V gene TRBV6-2 or TRBV6-3, with D perhaps being TRBD1 or TRBD2 (5 bases each). Sequencing input: CD4+ T cells from the center of a lung tumor. This CDR3 reads CASSDYRLQVRKGYNEQFF. In DNA form, the CDR3 reads TGTGCCAGCAGTGACTACCGGTTACAGGTTCGGAAGGGCTACAATGAGCAGTTCTTC.